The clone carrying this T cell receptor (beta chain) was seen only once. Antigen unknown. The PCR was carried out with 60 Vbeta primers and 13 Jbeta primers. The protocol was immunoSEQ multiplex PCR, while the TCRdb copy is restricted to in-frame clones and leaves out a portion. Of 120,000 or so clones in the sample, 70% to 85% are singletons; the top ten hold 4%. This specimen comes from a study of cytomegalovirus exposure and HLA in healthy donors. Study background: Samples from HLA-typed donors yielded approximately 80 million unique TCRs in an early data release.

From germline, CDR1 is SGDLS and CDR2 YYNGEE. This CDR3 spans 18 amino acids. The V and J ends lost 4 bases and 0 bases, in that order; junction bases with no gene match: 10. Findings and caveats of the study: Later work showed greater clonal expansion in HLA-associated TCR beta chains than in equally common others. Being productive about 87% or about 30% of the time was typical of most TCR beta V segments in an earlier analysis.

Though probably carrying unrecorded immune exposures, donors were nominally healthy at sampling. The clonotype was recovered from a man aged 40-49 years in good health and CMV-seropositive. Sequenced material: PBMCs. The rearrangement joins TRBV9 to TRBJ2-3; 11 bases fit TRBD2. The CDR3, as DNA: TGTGCCAGCAGCACCCGGTCTGGGACTAGCGGTAGCACAGATACGCAGTATTTT. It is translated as CASSTRSGTSGSTDTQYF.